This T cell receptor (beta chain) originates from a study of blood T cell repertoires in COVID-19. Data came from immunoSEQ multiplex PCR; TCRdb stores just in-frame clones and leaves some out. Among about 270,000 clones, 86% were seen once, and the ten largest hold roughly 5.2%. V shed 2 bases and J shed 2 bases, with 13 bases lying between them. Germline V CDR1 and CDR2: SGDLS, YYNGEE. The CDR3 covers 15 residues. It was during active infection that Seattle patients were enrolled and then longitudinally followed. The source of this sequence is a woman aged 80 or older with COVID-19, enrolled during active disease. Specimen: peripheral blood. The chain combines TRBV9 with TRBJ2-5; no reliable D call. CDR3 amino acids: CASSVLTGLQETQYF. As DNA, the CDR3 is TGTGCCAGCAGCGTTTTGACGGGTCTTCAAGAGACCCAGTACTTC.